This entry features one TCR beta chain sequence. Its specificity is unknown. This entry is derived from a study of vaccination effects on CD4 cells after COVID-19. Whole-study findings and limits: Convalescent patients were few in the study, and early post-infection timepoints were absent. At late timepoints after vaccination, vaccine- and infection-induced clones shrank markedly.

Generated by immunoSEQ multiplex PCR, the TCRdb table keeps only in-frame clones and is missing some. This sample has about 20,000 clones, with roughly 70% found just once. ViraFEST assay sequencing came after antigen-specific CD4+ T cells were expanded with viral peptide pools. CD4+ T cell isolation took place after 10 days of culture. Previously uninfected by SARS-CoV-2, the vaccine recipients also showed negative nucleocapsid antibodies. Wells of more than 1.5 million PBMC each were grown with 10 IU/ml IL-2 and around 10 ug/ml peptides. Researchers swapped half the medium for IL-2 medium on both days 3 and 7. This CDR3 comprises 16 residues. Germline V CDR1 and CDR2: SNHLY, FYNNEI. Between the trimmed V and J ends, which lost 5 bases and 0 bases, there was a span of 14 bases.

The specimen comprised CD4+ T cells from PBMCs cultured with HCoV-NL63 spike peptides, sampled before COVID-19 vaccination. The receptor comes from a human donor who received a COVID-19 vaccine. The genes are TRBV2 and TRBJ2-1; D is perhaps TRBD1 (8 bases). CDR3 sequence (DNA): TGTGCCAGCAGTCCACAGGGGGGGAGCTCCTACAATGAGCAGTTCTTC. It translates to CASSPQGGSSYNEQFF. Looking up the rest from reference TRBV2 and TRBJ2-1 gives the full variable domain: EPEVTQTPSHQVTQMGQEVILRCVPISNHLYFYWYRQILGQKVEFLVSFYNNEISEKSEIFDDQFSVERPDGSNFTLKIRSTKLEDSAMYFCASSPQGGSSYNEQFFGPGTRLTVL.